The T cell receptor (beta chain) described here comes from a study of chemoradiotherapy in HPV16-positive cancers. Notes on the study in general: In HPV16-positive patients, HPV-responsive T-cell expansion tracked better recurrence-free survival. The functional HPV-specific definition rests on just two HPV16-positive patients.

This clone qualifies as medium-sized (0.01 to 0.1%). The target antigen is unknown. Using immunoSEQ multiplex PCR, the repertoire was profiled, and TCRdb retains in-frame clones only, with some absent. The table shows approximately 12,000 clones, with roughly 78% occurring only once. The J segment lost 1 base and the V segment lost 2 bases, leaving 6 bases of the junction unmatched. Germline assignment: CDR1 SGDLS and CDR2 YYNGEE. The CDR3 contains 16 residues. This rearrangement joins TRBV9 to TRBJ2-3; TRBD1 agrees at 8 bases. This clonotype was sampled from a human donor with HPV-associated anogenital cancer. Sampling was performed from a patient who underwent chemoradiotherapy. CDR3 nucleotides: TGTGCCAGCAGCGTGGATACAGGGGGTGGCACAGATACGCAGTATTTT. Translation: CASSVDTGGGTDTQYF.